The 9 T cell receptor beta chains presented below share a single source sample, sequenced in a study of PD-1 blockade in classical Hodgkin lymphoma. Specified time point: cycle 4 day 1 (C4D1), after more than five weeks of nivolumab. Following autologous stem cell transplantation, relapse occurred in every patient, and exposure to brentuximab vedotin varied. Assay used: immunoSEQ multiplex PCR; TCRdb lists only in-frame clones, some missing. The data show tens of thousands of clones, with 60% to 75% seen just once and around 3% held by the top ten. Sequenced material: peripheral blood mononuclear cells (PBMCs), taken before the fourth cycle of nivolumab. Every receptor here comes from a human donor with classical Hodgkin lymphoma.

This clone has only one observation. The genes are TRBV6-6 and TRBJ2-3; 10 bases map to TRBD1. This CDR3 has 16 amino acids. Germline CDR1 and CDR2: MNHNY and SVGAGI (reference sequence). V trimming: 2 bases; J trimming: 6 bases; junction bases outside the gene matches: 8. This CDR3 reads CASSYPGTGVWDTQYF. The CDR3 DNA follows: TGTGCCAGCAGTTACCCAGGGACAGGGGTGTGGGATACGCAGTATTTT.

This clone occurred a few times. The CDR3 region has the DNA TGTGCCAGCAGTTTTTGGGGGACGAACACTGAAGCTTTCTTT. Its protein is CASSFWGTNTEAFF. This chain connects TRBV27 to TRBJ1-1, with TRBD1 as a possible D gene (5 bases). V lost 3 bases and J 1 base, leaving 9 bases between the germline ends. The CDR3 runs to 14 residues. Germline CDR1 MNHEY, CDR2 SMNVEV (reference sequence).

The V gene is TRBV6-1, the J gene TRBJ1-1; TRBD1 matches at 9 bases. Germline CDR1 and CDR2: MNHNS and SASEGT. The CDR3 extends over 12 amino acids. The J segment lost 9 bases and the V segment lost 6 bases, leaving 5 bases of the junction unmatched. DNA for the CDR3: TGTGCCAGCAGGCTACACAGGGGGCAAGCTTTCTTT. It specifies CASRLHRGQAFF.

This chain joins TRBV19 and TRBJ2-7, with 8 bases that match TRBD1. V was pared by 5 bases and J by 2 bases, with 5 bases of the junction left unmatched. CDR1 is LNHDA, CDR2 SQIVND, per germline (reference sequence). This CDR3 region has 14 residues. CDR3 in amino acids: CASSLRDRPYEQYF. The CDR3 nucleotides read TGTGCCAGTAGTCTCAGGGACAGGCCCTACGAGCAGTACTTC.

Worth noting for this clone: Other DNA sequences from this sample encode an identical CDR3 as well. The chain has TRBV7-2 and TRBJ1-3; perhaps TRBD1 as D (5 bases). The CDR3 runs 17 residues. The V gene's germline CDR1 is SGHTA and CDR2 FQGNSA. Trimming took off 2 bases at V and 1 base at J, with 15 bases between the two ends. CDR3 loop: CASSLTGQTRSGNTIYF. DNA for the CDR3: TGTGCCAGCAGCTTAACAGGACAAACACGTTCTGGAAACACCATATATTTT.

The chain is built from TRBV29-1 and TRBJ1-1; possibly TRBD1 for D (6 bases). Germline CDR1 SQVTM, CDR2 ANQGSEA. CDR3 length equals 12 residues. The V end was cut by 3 bases, the J end by 3 bases, with 8 bases between. CDR3 sequence (DNA): TGCAGCGTTGACGAGGGGGACACTGAAGCTTTCTTT. It translates to CSVDEGDTEAFF.

The gene calls are TRBV15 and TRBJ2-7, with TRBD1 matching 10 bases. Trimming at V came to 1 base and at J to 1 base, leaving 1 base not matched to a gene. The CDR3 loop spans 15 amino acids. Germline-derived CDR1 and CDR2 are LNHNV and YYDKDF (reference sequence). The CDR3 DNA is TGTGCCACCAGCAGAGGGGACAGGGGTTCCTACGAGCAGTACTTC. Translating it yields CATSRGDRGSYEQYF.

The CDR3 spells CASGYPGGAYEQYF. The CDR3 region has the DNA TGTGCCAGCGGGTACCCAGGGGGGGCCTACGAGCAGTACTTC. The chain joins TRBV7-6 to TRBJ2-7, with D perhaps given as TRBD1 or TRBD2 (7 bases each). Trimming stripped 8 bases from V and 2 bases from J, with 16 bases between. CDR1 SGHVS and CDR2 FNYEAQ come from the germline V gene. CDR3 length: 14 amino acids.

This clone was counted many times. V and J are TRBV7-2 and TRBJ2-7; 9 nucleotides match TRBD2. The CDR3 has 15 amino acids. The germline V gene has CDR1 SGHTA and CDR2 FQGNSA. The junction had 1 base not matched to a gene; V was cut back by 0 bases and J by 1 base. CDR3 protein: CASSLASGGSYEQYF. As DNA, the CDR3 is TGTGCCAGCAGCTTAGCTAGCGGGGGTTCCTACGAGCAGTACTTC. Variable domain in full (rest from reference TRBV7-2 and TRBJ2-7): GAGVSQSPSNKVTEKGKDVELRCDPISGHTALYWYRQSLGQGLEFLIYFQGNSAPDKSGLPSDRFSAERTGGSVSTLTIQRTQQEDSAVYLCASSLASGGSYEQYFGPGTRLTVT.